Listed below are T cell receptor beta chains from one sample, sequenced in a study of blood T cell repertoires in COVID-19. The table came from immunoSEQ multiplex PCR; TCRdb's copy has only in-frame clones and leaves some out. Of a few hundred thousand clones detected, around 82% appear once; the ten largest clones hold 3.4%. Sequencing used PBMCs or T cells enriched from blood (not recorded which). Receptor source: a man aged 50 to 60 who had recovered from COVID-19. Each CDR3 is given with its conserved first and last residue. D genes are given only for firm matches.

J,length,V,D,CDR3
TRBJ2-7,15,TRBV7-2,TRBD1,CASSTNRGLSYEQYF
TRBJ1-2,15,TRBV9,TRBD1,CASSARDRGSFGYTF
TRBJ2-3,16,TRBV3-1/TRBV3-2,TRBD2,CASSQGRASGGDTQYF
TRBJ2-3,15,TRBV11-2,-,CASSLGGAFVDTQYF
TRBJ2-7,12,TRBV5-6,-,CASRGAAYEQYF
TRBJ2-1,15,TRBV29-1,TRBD2,CSVQETSGSFNEQFF
TRBJ1-5,13,TRBV27,-,CASSFQGDQPQHF
TRBJ2-3,11,TRBV19,-,CASGQVNTQYF
TRBJ1-2,15,TRBV13,-,CASSPRSGSDYGYTF
TRBJ2-3,13,TRBV6-5,-,CASRPTTTDTQYF
TRBJ2-2,16,TRBV6-5,TRBD1,CASSYFRGPYTGELFF